This passage covers 14 T cell receptor beta chains from one sample sequenced in a study of T cells in Graves' hyperthyroidism and ophthalmopathy. TCR beta CDR3 regions were amplified from RNA transcripts. RT-PCR in the first round (using the HTBI primer set) targeted the TCR CDR3. TCRdb re-called the multiplex PCR reads through MiXCR, storing one row per CDR3 protein. Found here are approximately 600,000 distinct CDR3 sequences, around 20% of them singletons; the top ten hold roughly 30%. Sequencing input: blood. These receptors were taken from a man aged 25 to 40 with Graves' ophthalmopathy.

This clonotype was detected many times. This chain connects TRBV28 to TRBJ2-1, with 13 bases fitting TRBD2. The V gene end was trimmed by 5 bases and the J gene end by 2 bases; junction bases not matched to a gene: 15. CDR3 length: 20 residues. CDR1 is MDHEN and CDR2 is SYDVKM in the germline V gene. CDR3: CASSTFGLAGERRAYNEQFF. CDR3 DNA: TGTGCCAGCAGTACCTTCGGACTAGCGGGAGAAAGGCGGGCCTACAATGAGCAGTTCTTC.

The CDR3 nucleotides are TGCGCCAGCAGCCAAGATTCAGGAGCGGGAGGCACAGATACGCAGTATTTT. It is translated as CASSQDSGAGGTDTQYF. The chain joins TRBV4-1 to TRBJ2-3; TRBD2 matches at 8 bases. Unmatched junction bases numbered 6, after V lost 0 bases and J lost 1 base. CDR1 and CDR2 (germline): MGHRA, YSYEKL. The CDR3 is 17 residues long.

V is TRBV20-1 and J is TRBJ2-1; no definite D call. Per germline, CDR1 DFQATT and CDR2 SNEGSKA (reference sequence). This CDR3 comprises 16 residues. Trimming cost V 1 base and J 0 bases, with 13 bases left between them. CDR3 region: CSARGLDVSSYNEQFF. As DNA, the CDR3 is TGCAGTGCTAGAGGCCTAGACGTGAGCTCCTACAATGAGCAGTTCTTC.

This clonotype appeared a few times. This CDR3 is CASSYFTGLGLAGGYKNEQFF. The DNA of the CDR3 is TGTGCCAGCAGTTACTTCACAGGGCTGGGACTAGCGGGAGGGTATAAGAATGAGCAGTTCTTC. The rearrangement uses TRBV6-2 or TRBV6-3 and TRBJ2-1, with 16 bases matching TRBD2. The CDR3 loop spans 21 amino acids. V shed 1 base and J 7 bases; nucleotides not matched to a gene: 16. Germline V gives CDR1 MNHEY, CDR2 SVGEGT.

In this sample, this clonotype turned up many times. V is TRBV6-6 and J is TRBJ1-2; possibly TRBD1 for D (5 bases). V was pared by 3 bases and J by 5 bases, with 13 bases between. From germline, CDR1 is MNHNY and CDR2 SVGAGI (reference sequence). This CDR3 is built from 14 residues. CDR3 sequence: CASSYSPRVYGYTF. Here the CDR3 DNA reads TGTGCCAGCAGTTATTCCCCCAGGGTGTATGGCTACACCTTC.

In its sample, this clonotype was seen many times. The DNA of the CDR3 is TGTGCCAGCAGTCTCCTTCGACAGGGGTCGACCGGGGAGCTGTTTTTT. This codes for CASSLLRQGSTGELFF. The chain has TRBV28 and TRBJ2-2; 8 nucleotides match TRBD1. Germline V gene lookup returns CDR1 MDHEN and CDR2 SYDVKM. CDR3 length: 16 amino acids. Trimming at V came to 5 bases and at J to 5 bases, leaving 10 bases not matched to a gene.

The sample holds a few counts of this clonotype. The chain links TRBV20-1 to TRBJ1-6, with 8 bases lining up with TRBD1. The CDR3 runs 15 residues. V trimming: 1 base; J trimming: 5 bases; junction bases outside the gene matches: 4. CDR1 and CDR2 from the germline V gene are DFQATT and SNEGSKA (reference sequence). CDR3 in DNA: TGCAGTGCTAGAGCCAGGACAGGGCATAATTCACCCCTCCACTTT. This sequence encodes CSARARTGHNSPLHF.

This clonotype was seen many times. The rearrangement uses TRBV7-2 and TRBJ2-7, with 11 nucleotides matching TRBD2. Germline trimming cut 5 bases from V and 3 bases from J; bases unmatched to any gene: 12. CDR1 and CDR2 (germline): SGHTA, FQGNSA. The CDR3 consists of 17 residues. CDR3 region: CASSHLVAGGPRYEQYF. The CDR3 DNA reads as TGTGCCAGCAGCCACCTAGTAGCGGGAGGGCCTCGCTACGAGCAGTACTTC.

This clonotype was seen many times. The chain carries TRBV6-1 and TRBJ2-7, with 7 nucleotides matching TRBD1. CDR3 size: 17 residues. J gave up 5 bases and V 5 bases, and 18 bases lay outside the gene matches. The germline CDR1 and CDR2 sequences are MNHNS and SASEGT. CDR3 in amino acids: CASSYLPTSDRVNEQYF. The CDR3 DNA sequence: TGTGCCAGCAGTTACCTCCCGACCTCCGACAGGGTTAACGAGCAGTACTTC.

This clonotype was observed many times. The V and J genes are TRBV28 and TRBJ1-5, with 10 bases identical to TRBD1. Per germline, CDR1 MDHEN and CDR2 SYDVKM. The CDR3 extends over 15 amino acids. V lost 6 bases and J lost 1; bases outside the gene matches: 3. The CDR3 DNA follows: TGTGCCAGCAGGACAGGGGGCGCGAGCAATCAGCCCCAGCATTTT. Residues: CASRTGGASNQPQHF.

This clonotype has ten or more counts. V usage is TRBV5-1 and J usage is TRBJ2-1, with 11 bases that match TRBD2. Trimming took 1 base from V and 7 from J; bases not matched to a gene: 7. This CDR3 is built from 16 residues. Per germline, CDR1 SGHRS and CDR2 YFSETQ. As DNA, the CDR3 is TGCGCCAGCAGCTTGCGTAGCGGGAGGGCCACTAATGAGCAGTTCTTC. Translating gives CASSLRSGRATNEQFF.

This clonotype was seen many times. J is TRBJ1-1 and V is TRBV5-1, with D tentatively TRBD1 (6 bases). This CDR3 is built from 14 residues. CDR1 and CDR2 from the germline V gene are SGHRS and YFSETQ. V shed 2 bases and J shed 1 base, with 9 bases lying between them. The DNA of the CDR3 is TGCGCCAGCAGCTTAGGGGGGAAGAACACTGAAGCTTTCTTT. Residues: CASSLGGKNTEAFF. Full variable domain (outside the CDR3, taken from reference TRBV5-1 and TRBJ1-1): KAGVTQTPRYLIKTRGQQVTLSCSPISGHRSVSWYQQTPGQGLQFLFEYFSETQRNKGNFPGRFSGRQFSNSRSEMNVSTLELGDSALYLCASSLGGKNTEAFFGQGTRLTVV.

This clonotype has only one observation. The chain joins TRBV27 to TRBJ2-7, with 8 bases that match TRBD2. CDR1 is MNHEY, CDR2 SMNVEV, per germline (reference sequence). The CDR3 sequence is 13 residues long. V shed 5 bases, J shed 7 bases, and the junction held 7 bases outside the gene matches. The CDR3 DNA reads TGTGCCAGCAGTCCCCGGTCGGGGGGGGAGCAGTACTTC. The encoded protein is CASSPRSGGEQYF.

This clonotype turned up a few times. The rearrangement links TRBV6-1 to TRBJ2-7; 9 bases are a match to TRBD2. J was trimmed by 3 bases and V by 3 bases; bases with no gene match: 12. CDR3 length: 17 residues. Germline assignment: CDR1 MNHNS and CDR2 SASEGT. CDR3 nucleotide sequence: TGTGCCAGCAGTGACCCCCCGGTGACTAGCGGTAACTACGAGCAGTACTTC. This codes for CASSDPPVTSGNYEQYF.